The T cell receptor (beta chain) under discussion was sequenced for a study of control samples from healthy donors and cancer patients. The data were produced by immunoSEQ multiplex PCR, yet TCRdb's version contains in-frame clones alone and is incomplete. The table lists about 200,000 clones, with more than 2% in the top ten. V gave up 7 bases and J gave up 0 bases, with 7 bases separating them. This CDR3 has 13 amino acids. Germline V lookup: CDR1 LNHDA, CDR2 SQIVND (reference sequence). Sequencing used blood. The sequence was collected from a woman aged 30 to 39 in good health. The J gene is TRBJ1-5, the V gene TRBV19; D is undetermined. The DNA of the CDR3 is TGTGCCAGTAACGAGGTTAGCAATCAGCCCCAGCATTTT. This gives the protein CASNEVSNQPQHF.